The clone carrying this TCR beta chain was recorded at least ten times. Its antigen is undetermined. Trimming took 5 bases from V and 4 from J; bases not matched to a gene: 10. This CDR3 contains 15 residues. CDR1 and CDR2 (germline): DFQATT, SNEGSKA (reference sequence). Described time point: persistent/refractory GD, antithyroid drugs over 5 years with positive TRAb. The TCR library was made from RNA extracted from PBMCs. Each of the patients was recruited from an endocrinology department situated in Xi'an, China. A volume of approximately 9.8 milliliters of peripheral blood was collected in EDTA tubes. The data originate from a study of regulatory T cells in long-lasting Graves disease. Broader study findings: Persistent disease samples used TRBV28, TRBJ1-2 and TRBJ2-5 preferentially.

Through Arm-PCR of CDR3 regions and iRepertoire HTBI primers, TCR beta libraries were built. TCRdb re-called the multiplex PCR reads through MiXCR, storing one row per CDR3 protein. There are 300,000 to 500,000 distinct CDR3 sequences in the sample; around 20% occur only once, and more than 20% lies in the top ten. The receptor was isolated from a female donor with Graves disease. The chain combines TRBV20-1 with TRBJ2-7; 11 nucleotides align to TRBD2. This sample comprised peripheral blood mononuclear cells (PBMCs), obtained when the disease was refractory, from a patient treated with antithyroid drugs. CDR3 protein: CSASGLAGNIYEQYF. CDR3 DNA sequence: TGCAGTGCTTCTGGACTAGCGGGTAATATTTACGAGCAGTACTTC.